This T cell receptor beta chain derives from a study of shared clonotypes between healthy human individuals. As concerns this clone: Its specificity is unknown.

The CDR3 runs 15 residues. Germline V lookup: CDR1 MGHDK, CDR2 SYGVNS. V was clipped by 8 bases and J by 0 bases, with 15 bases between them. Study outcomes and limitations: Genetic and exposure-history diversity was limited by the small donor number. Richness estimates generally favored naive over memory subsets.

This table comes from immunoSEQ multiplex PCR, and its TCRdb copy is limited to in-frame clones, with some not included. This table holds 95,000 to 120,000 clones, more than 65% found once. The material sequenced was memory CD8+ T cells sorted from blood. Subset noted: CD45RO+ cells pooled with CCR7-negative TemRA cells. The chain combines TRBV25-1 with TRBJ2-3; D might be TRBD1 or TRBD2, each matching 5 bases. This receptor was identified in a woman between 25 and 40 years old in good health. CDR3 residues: CASEKWGGSTDTQYF. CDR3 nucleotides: TGTGCCAGCGAGAAATGGGGCGGGAGCACAGATACGCAGTATTTT.